The clone carrying this T cell receptor beta chain occurred once. Its antigen is currently unknown. This sample is drawn from a study of cytomegalovirus exposure and HLA in healthy donors. Study at large: From 150 million to 200 million T cells, an earlier analysis saw 100 million to 140 million unique TCR beta sequences.

Study findings and constraints: Testing in vitro showed a few CMV-associated chains specific for CMV antigens. Other equally common chains were less clonally expanded than HLA-associated TCR beta chains, a later analysis showed.

The PCR was carried out with 60 Vbeta primers and 13 Jbeta primers. TCRdb's table, derived via immunoSEQ multiplex PCR, lists solely in-frame clones and lacks some. The sample contains about 180,000 clones, 70% to 85% of which appear only once. The CDR3 spans 16 residues. V dropped 0 bases and J dropped 3; count of bases not matched to a gene: 4. Germline V gives CDR1 SGHDN, CDR2 FVKESK. The sample consisted of PBMCs. The receptor comes from a girl aged 2 to 9 in good health and CMV-seropositive. V usage is TRBV14 and J usage is TRBJ2-3, with 9 bases fitting TRBD2. CDR3 DNA sequence: TGTGCCAGCAGCCAAGATTTTCTAGCGGGGACAGATACGCAGTATTTT. Translated, it gives CASSQDFLAGTDTQYF.